The 8 T cell receptor beta chains given below trace back to one sample, sequenced in a study of OX40 agonist ivuxolimab in advanced cancers. TCRdb's copy holds only in-frame clones and misses some; the assay was immunoSEQ multiplex PCR. Found here are about 76,000 clones, 80% to 90% of them singletons; the top ten hold around 5.1%. Sample: CD4+ or CD8+ T cells sorted from blood, taken in a trial of the OX40 agonist ivuxolimab. The receptors derive from an adult with an advanced solid tumor such as melanoma, head and neck, liver or kidney cancer.

This sequence joins TRBV5-1 and TRBJ2-1; 7 bases line up with TRBD1. The CDR3 extends over 15 amino acids. The trim removed 3 bases at V and 7 bases at J, leaving 10 bases unmatched. Germline CDR1 and CDR2: SGHRS and YFSETQ. As DNA, the CDR3 is TGCGCCAGCAGCTCTCGGACAGGAGGAGGTAATGAGCAGTTCTTC. Residues: CASSSRTGGGNEQFF.

There are a few counts of this clone. The chain is built from TRBV14 and TRBJ1-6; possibly TRBD1 for D (6 bases). V lost 4 bases and J 0 bases, leaving 16 bases between the germline ends. The CDR3 length is 18 residues. Per germline, CDR1 SGHDN and CDR2 FVKESK. CDR3 loop: CASSPLTGPGSYNSPLHF. DNA for the CDR3: TGTGCCAGCAGCCCCTTGACAGGCCCCGGCTCCTATAATTCACCCCTCCACTTT.

The genes are TRBV13 and TRBJ2-2; D unresolved. From germline, CDR1 is PRHDT and CDR2 FYEKMQ (reference sequence). The CDR3 consists of 13 residues. V was trimmed by 5 bases and J by 2 bases, leaving 6 bases between them. CDR3 nucleotides: TGTGCCAGCAGCGCTGGTAACACCGGGGAGCTGTTTTTT. As protein: CASSAGNTGELFF.

This chain uses TRBV30 with TRBJ2-2; D might be TRBD1 (6 bases). CDR1 is GTSNPN, CDR2 SVGIG, per germline (reference sequence). V lost 0 bases and J lost 4, with 15 bases in between. There are 16 residues in the CDR3. The CDR3 sequence: CAWSVIKGGFTGELFF. The CDR3, as DNA: TGTGCCTGGAGTGTTATTAAAGGGGGATTCACCGGGGAGCTGTTTTTT.

This clone was detected only once. The CDR3 sequence is CASAVGGSHEQFF. The CDR3 nucleotides read TGTGCTAGTGCCGTCGGGGGGTCCCATGAGCAGTTCTTC. The chain is built from TRBV12-5 and TRBJ2-1; 7 positions agree with TRBD2. The CDR3 extends over 13 amino acids. V was clipped by 7 bases and J by 8 bases; unmatched bases: 8. Germline V gene data show CDR1 as LGHNT and CDR2 as FRNRAP.

The CDR3 here is CASRPTGQAGELFF. The CDR3 DNA sequence: TGTGCCAGCAGGCCCACAGGGCAGGCCGGGGAGCTGTTTTTT. The rearrangement joins TRBV7-2 to TRBJ2-2, with a weak D call TRBD1 (6 bases). Germline CDR1 and CDR2: SGHTA and FQGNSA. V was cut by 6 bases and J by 6 bases, with 14 bases left in between. This CDR3 has 14 amino acids.

The chain links TRBV27 to TRBJ2-5, with 7 bases aligning to TRBD1. In germline, CDR1 is MNHEY, CDR2 SMNVEV (reference sequence). The CDR3 is 15 residues long. J lost 2 bases, V lost 5 bases, and 8 bases had no gene match. CDR3 amino acids: CASSVQNRGQETQYF. CDR3 nucleotide sequence: TGTGCCAGCAGTGTCCAAAACAGGGGACAAGAGACCCAGTACTTC.

The gene calls are TRBV15 and TRBJ2-3; D gene uncertain. The V gene lost 0 bases and the J gene lost 7 bases, with 20 bases spanning the gap. The CDR3 spans 17 residues. CDR1 and CDR2 from the germline V gene are LNHNV and YYDKDF (reference sequence). CDR3 region: CATSRDKSGVGLYTQYF. CDR3 nucleotides: TGTGCCACCAGCAGAGATAAGAGTGGTGTCGGCTTATATACGCAGTATTTT. The entire variable domain, with the rest obtained from reference TRBV15 and TRBJ2-3, is as follows: DAMVIQNPRYQVTQFGKPVTLSCSQTLNHNVMYWYQQKSSQAPKLLFHYYDKDFNNEADTPDNFQSRRPNTSFCFLDIRSPGLGDTAMYLCATSRDKSGVGLYTQYFGPGTRLTVL.